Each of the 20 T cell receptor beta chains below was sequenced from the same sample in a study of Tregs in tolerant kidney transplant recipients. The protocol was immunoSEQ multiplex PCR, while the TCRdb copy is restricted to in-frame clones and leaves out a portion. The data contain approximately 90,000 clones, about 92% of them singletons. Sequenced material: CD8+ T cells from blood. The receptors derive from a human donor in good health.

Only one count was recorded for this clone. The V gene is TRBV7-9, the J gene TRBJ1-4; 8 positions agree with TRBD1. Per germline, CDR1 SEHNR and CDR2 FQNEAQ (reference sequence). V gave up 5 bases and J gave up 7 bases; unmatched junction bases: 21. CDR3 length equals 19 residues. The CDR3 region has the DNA TGTGCCAGCAGCCAAGATAAGGGACAGGCGGCGGGTTATCGTGAAAAACTGTTTTTT. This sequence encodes CASSQDKGQAAGYREKLFF. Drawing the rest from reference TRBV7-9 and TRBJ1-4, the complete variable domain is DTGVSQNPRHKITKRGQNVTFRCDPISEHNRLYWYRQTLGQGPEFLTYFQNEAQLEKSRLLSDRFSAERPKGSFSTLEIQRTEQGDSAMYLCASSQDKGQAAGYREKLFFGSGTQLSVL.

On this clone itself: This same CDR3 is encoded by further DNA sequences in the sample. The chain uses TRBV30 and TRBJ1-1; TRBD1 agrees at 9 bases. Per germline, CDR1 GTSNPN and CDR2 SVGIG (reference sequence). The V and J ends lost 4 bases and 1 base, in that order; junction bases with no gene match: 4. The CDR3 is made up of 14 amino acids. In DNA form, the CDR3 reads TGTGCCTGGAATCCGGGACAGGGGAACACTGAAGCTTTCTTT. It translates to CAWNPGQGNTEAFF.

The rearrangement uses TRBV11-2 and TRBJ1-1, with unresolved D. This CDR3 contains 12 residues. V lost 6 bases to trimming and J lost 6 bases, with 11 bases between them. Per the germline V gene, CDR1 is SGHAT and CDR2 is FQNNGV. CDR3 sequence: CASSNGGAEAFF. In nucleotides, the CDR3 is TGTGCCAGCAGTAATGGCGGGGCTGAAGCTTTCTTT.

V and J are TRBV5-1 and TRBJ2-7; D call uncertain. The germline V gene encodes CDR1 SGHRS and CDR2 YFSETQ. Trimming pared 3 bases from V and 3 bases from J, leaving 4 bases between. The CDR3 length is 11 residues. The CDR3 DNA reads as TGCGCCAGCAGCTCGTACTACGAGCAGTACTTC. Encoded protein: CASSSYYEQYF.

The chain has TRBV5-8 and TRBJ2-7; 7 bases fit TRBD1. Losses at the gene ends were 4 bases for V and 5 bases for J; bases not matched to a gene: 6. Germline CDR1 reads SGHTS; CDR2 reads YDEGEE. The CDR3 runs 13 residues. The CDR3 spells CASSPSGGDEQYF. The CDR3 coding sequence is TGTGCCAGCAGCCCCTCAGGGGGTGACGAGCAGTACTTC.

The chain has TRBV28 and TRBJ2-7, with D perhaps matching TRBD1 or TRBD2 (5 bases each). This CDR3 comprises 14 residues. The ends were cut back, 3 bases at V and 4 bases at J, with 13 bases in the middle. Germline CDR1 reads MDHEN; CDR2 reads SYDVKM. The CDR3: CASSFMGELYEQYF. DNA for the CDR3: TGTGCCAGCAGTTTTATGGGGGAACTATACGAGCAGTACTTC.

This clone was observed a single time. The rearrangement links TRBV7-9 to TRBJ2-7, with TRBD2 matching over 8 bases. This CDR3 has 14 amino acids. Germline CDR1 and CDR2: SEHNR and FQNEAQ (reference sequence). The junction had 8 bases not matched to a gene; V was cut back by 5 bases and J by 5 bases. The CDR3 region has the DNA TGTGCCAGCAGCCCGACGCGGGGGGCGGACGAGCAGTACTTC. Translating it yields CASSPTRGADEQYF.

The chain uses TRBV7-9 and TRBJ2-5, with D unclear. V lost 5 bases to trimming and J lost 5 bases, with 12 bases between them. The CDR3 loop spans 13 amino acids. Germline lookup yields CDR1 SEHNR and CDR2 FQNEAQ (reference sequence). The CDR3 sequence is CASSPSLLETQYF. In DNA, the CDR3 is TGTGCCAGCAGCCCGTCGCTGCTTGAGACCCAGTACTTC. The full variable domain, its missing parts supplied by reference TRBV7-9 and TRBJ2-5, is DTGVSQNPRHKITKRGQNVTFRCDPISEHNRLYWYRQTLGQGPEFLTYFQNEAQLEKSRLLSDRFSAERPKGSFSTLEIQRTEQGDSAMYLCASSPSLLETQYFGPGTRLLVL.

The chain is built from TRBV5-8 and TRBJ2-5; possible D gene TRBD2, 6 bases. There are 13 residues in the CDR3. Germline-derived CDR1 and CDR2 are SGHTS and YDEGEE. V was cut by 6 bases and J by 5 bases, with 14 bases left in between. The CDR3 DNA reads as TGTGCCAGCATATCCTGGGGGGTGGAGACCCAGTACTTC. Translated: CASISWGVETQYF.

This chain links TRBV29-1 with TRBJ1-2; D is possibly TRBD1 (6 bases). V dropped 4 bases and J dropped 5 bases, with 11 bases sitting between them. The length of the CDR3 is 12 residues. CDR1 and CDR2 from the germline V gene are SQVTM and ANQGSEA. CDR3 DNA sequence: TGCAGCGTTGGGGACACCATTTATGGCTACACCTTC. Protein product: CSVGDTIYGYTF.

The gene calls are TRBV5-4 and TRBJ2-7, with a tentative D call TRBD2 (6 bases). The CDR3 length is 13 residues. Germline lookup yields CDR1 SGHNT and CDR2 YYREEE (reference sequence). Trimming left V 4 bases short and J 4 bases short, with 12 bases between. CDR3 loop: CASSPGEPYEQYF. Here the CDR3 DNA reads TGTGCCAGCAGCCCGGGGGAGCCATACGAGCAGTACTTC.

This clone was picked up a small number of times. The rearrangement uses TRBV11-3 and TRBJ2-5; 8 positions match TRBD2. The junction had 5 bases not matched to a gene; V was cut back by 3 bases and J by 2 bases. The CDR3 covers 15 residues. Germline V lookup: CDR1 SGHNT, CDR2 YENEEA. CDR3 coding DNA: TGTGCCAGCAGCTTCTGGAGCGGGGGACAAGAGACCCAGTACTTC. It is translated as CASSFWSGGQETQYF. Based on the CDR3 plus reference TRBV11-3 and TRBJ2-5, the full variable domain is EAGVVQSPRYKIIEKKQPVAFWCNPISGHNTLYWYLQNLGQGPELLIRYENEEAVDDSQLPKDRFSAERLKGVDSTLKIQPAELGDSAVYLCASSFWSGGQETQYFGPGTRLLVL.

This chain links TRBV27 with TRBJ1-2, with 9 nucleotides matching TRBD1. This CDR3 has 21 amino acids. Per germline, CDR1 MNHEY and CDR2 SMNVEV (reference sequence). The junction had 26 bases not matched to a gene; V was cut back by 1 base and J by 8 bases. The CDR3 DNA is TGTGCCAGCAGTTTATACCCGAGACGTGCTTCTGGGGACAGGGATTCTGACGGCTACACCTTC. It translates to CASSLYPRRASGDRDSDGYTF.

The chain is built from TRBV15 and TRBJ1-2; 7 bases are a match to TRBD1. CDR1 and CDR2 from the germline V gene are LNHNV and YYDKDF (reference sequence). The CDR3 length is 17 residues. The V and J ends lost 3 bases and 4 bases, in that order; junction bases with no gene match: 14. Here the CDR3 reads CATSSGNPAGQTYGYTF. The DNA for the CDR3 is TGTGCCACCAGCAGTGGGAATCCAGCGGGACAGACCTATGGCTACACCTTC.

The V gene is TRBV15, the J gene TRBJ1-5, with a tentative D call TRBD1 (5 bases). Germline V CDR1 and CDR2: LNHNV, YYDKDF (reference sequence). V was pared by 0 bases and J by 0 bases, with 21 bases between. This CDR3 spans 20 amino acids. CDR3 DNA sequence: TGTGCCACCAGCAGAGATCAAGTAGGGGTCAGCATGTATAGCAATCAGCCCCAGCATTTT. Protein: CATSRDQVGVSMYSNQPQHF.

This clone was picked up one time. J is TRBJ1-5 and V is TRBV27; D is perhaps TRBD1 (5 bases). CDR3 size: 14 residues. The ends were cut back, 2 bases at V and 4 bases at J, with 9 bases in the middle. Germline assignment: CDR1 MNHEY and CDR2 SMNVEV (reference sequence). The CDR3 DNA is TGTGCCAGCAGTTTAGCGGGGCGGAATCAGCCCCAGCATTTT. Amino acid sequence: CASSLAGRNQPQHF.

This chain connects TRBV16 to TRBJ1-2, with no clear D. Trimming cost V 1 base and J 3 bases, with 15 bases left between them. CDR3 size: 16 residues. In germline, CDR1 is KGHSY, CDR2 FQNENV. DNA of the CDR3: TGTGCCAGCAGCCAATTTATTAGATCGGCGGACTATGGCTACACCTTC. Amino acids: CASSQFIRSADYGYTF.

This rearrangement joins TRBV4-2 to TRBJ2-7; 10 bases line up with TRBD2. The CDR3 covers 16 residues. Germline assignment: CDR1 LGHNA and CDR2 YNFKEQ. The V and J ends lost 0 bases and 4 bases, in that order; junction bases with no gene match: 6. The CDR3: CASSQDLASGGYEQYF. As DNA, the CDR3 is TGTGCCAGCAGCCAAGATTTGGCTAGCGGGGGTTACGAGCAGTACTTC.

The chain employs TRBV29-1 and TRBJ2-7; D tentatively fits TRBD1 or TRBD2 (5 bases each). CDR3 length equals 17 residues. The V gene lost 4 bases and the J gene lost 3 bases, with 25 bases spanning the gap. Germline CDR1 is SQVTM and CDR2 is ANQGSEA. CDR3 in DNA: TGCAGCGTTGGCGGGTTGGACGGGATAGGGGACCTCTACGAGCAGTACTTC. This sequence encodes CSVGGLDGIGDLYEQYF.

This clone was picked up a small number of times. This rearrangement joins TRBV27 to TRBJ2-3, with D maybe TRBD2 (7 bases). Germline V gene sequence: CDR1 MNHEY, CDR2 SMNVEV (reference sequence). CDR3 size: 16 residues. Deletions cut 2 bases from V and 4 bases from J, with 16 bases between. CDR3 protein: CASSLGAGAGADTQYF. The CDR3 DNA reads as TGTGCCAGCAGTTTAGGGGCGGGGGCCGGCGCAGATACGCAGTATTTT.